The clone carrying this TCR beta chain was counted many times. Its antigen is currently unknown. The source of the sample is a study of T cells in Graves' hyperthyroidism and ophthalmopathy. Turning to the study itself: It was at initial diagnosis, before any treatment, that peripheral blood was collected. General study findings and limits: From stable hyperthyroidism, ophthalmopathy was set apart by a 13 V-J model.

Patients having uncontrolled infection, another autoimmune disease, pregnancy or lactation were not included. Around 9.8 ml fresh peripheral blood yielded the PBMCs. Using RNA transcripts as the source, TCR beta CDR3 regions were amplified. TCR CDR3 underwent first-round RT-PCR with the HTBI primer set. MiXCR, applied by TCRdb to the multiplex PCR reads, yields one record per CDR3 protein. The data contain 300,000 to 450,000 distinct CDR3 sequences, more than 13% of them singletons. V lost 5 bases to trimming and J lost 0 bases, with 14 bases between them. This CDR3 comprises 16 residues. The germline V gene encodes CDR1 SGHAT and CDR2 FQNNGV.

This sequence joins TRBV11-2 and TRBJ2-4; D gene ambiguous. This clonotype originated in a woman in her 30s with Graves' hyperthyroidism. Sequenced material: blood. The DNA of the CDR3 is TGTGCCAGCAGCGCAGACCCATCAATAGCCAAAAACATTCAGTACTTC. It specifies CASSADPSIAKNIQYF.